These 31 T cell receptor beta chains were sequenced from one sample in a study of T cell responses to AZD1222 COVID-19 vaccine. Measured with immunoSEQ multiplex PCR; TCRdb has only the in-frame clones, and not every one. The data hold 150,000 to 180,000 clones, with 90% observed a single time. Sequenced here: peripheral blood, sampled 28 days after the second AZD1222 dose. The receptors originated from an adult who received the AZD1222 COVID-19 vaccine.

To note about this clone: This sample also contains other DNA sequences that code for the same CDR3. This sequence joins TRBV27 and TRBJ1-5; no definite D call. The germline V and J ends were trimmed by 3 bases and 0 bases, with 0 bases remaining between them. The CDR3 runs to 12 residues. Germline V gene data show CDR1 as MNHEY and CDR2 as SMNVEV (reference sequence). The DNA of the CDR3 is TGTGCCAGCAGTTTTAGCAATCAGCCCCAGCATTTT. Protein sequence: CASSFSNQPQHF.

This chain connects TRBV29-1 to TRBJ1-1; unclear D gene. Germline CDR1 reads SQVTM; CDR2 reads ANQGSEA. CDR3 size: 13 residues. The V and J ends lost 3 bases and 10 bases respectively, with 18 bases between them. CDR3 bases: TGCAGCGTTGAGGGTCCGGCTTGGTCTCGAGCTTTCTTT. Its translation is CSVEGPAWSRAFF.

CDR3 in amino acids: CSARQIYEQYF. The CDR3 region has the DNA TGCAGTGCTAGACAGATTTACGAGCAGTACTTC. The chain employs TRBV20-1 and TRBJ2-7, with D unclear. The V gene's germline CDR1 is DFQATT and CDR2 SNEGSKA (reference sequence). V was trimmed by 2 bases and J by 4 bases, leaving 6 bases between them. This CDR3 region has 11 residues.

This rearrangement joins TRBV27 to TRBJ1-1; D is unclear. Trimming removed 6 bases from V and 5 bases from J, with 19 bases in between. Germline lookup yields CDR1 MNHEY and CDR2 SMNVEV (reference sequence). The CDR3 contains 15 residues. CDR3 sequence (DNA): TGTGCCAGCAGCGTTCAGTGGACGGTTCGGACTGAAGCTTTCTTT. It encodes CASSVQWTVRTEAFF.

V is TRBV6-6 and J is TRBJ1-6, with D possibly being TRBD1 (6 bases). The V end was cut by 6 bases, the J end by 11 bases, with 20 bases between. The germline CDR1 and CDR2 sequences are MNHNY and SVGAGI (reference sequence). This CDR3 comprises 15 residues. DNA for the CDR3: TGTGCCAGCAGACCCGGACAGAGCCTTGAGACACCCCTCCACTTT. Translating gives CASRPGQSLETPLHF.

This chain uses TRBV12-5 with TRBJ1-1, with D possibly being TRBD1 (5 bases). The CDR3 runs 15 residues. V lost 0 bases and J lost 6, with 14 bases in between. Germline CDR1 LGHNT, CDR2 FRNRAP. The DNA of the CDR3 is TGTGCTAGTGGTTTGGTACACGCCACAGGTGCTGAAGCTTTCTTT. It codes for CASGLVHATGAEAFF.

The chain couples TRBV5-1 to TRBJ1-1; TRBD1 matches 9 bases. This CDR3 comprises 13 residues. Trimming took 0 bases from V and 10 from J; bases not matched to a gene: 4. In germline, CDR1 is SGHRS, CDR2 YFSETQ. The chain's CDR3 is CASSLDGTGTAFF. CDR3 bases: TGCGCCAGCAGCTTGGATGGGACAGGGACAGCTTTCTTT.

This chain links TRBV4-1 with TRBJ2-7; no firm D call. Germline CDR1 and CDR2: MGHRA and YSYEKL. The CDR3 has 14 amino acids. With 1 base removed from V and 4 bases from J, the gap between germline ends came to 11 bases. The CDR3 DNA follows: TGCGCCAGCAGCCAAGGGGGAATCGTATACGAGCAGTACTTC. This translates into CASSQGGIVYEQYF.

As DNA, the CDR3 is TGTGCCAGCAGTTACCGACCAATCTACGAGCAGTACTTC. Amino acid sequence: CASSYRPIYEQYF. The J gene is TRBJ2-7, the V gene TRBV6-2 or TRBV6-3; D gene uncertain. The germline V and J ends were trimmed by 2 bases and 3 bases, with 8 bases remaining between them. Germline lookup yields CDR1 MNHEY and CDR2 SVGEGT. This CDR3 contains 13 residues.

The gene calls are TRBV10-2 and TRBJ2-7; D is undetermined. Germline V gene sequence: CDR1 WSHSY, CDR2 SAAADI. The V end lost 4 bases, the J end lost 0 bases, and 16 bases lay between the germline ends. There are 16 residues in the CDR3. The chain's CDR3 is CASSVGFSLSSYEQYF. CDR3 coding DNA: TGCGCCAGCAGTGTAGGGTTCAGCCTCTCCTCCTACGAGCAGTACTTC.

The J gene is TRBJ1-2, the V gene TRBV5-1; no clear D gene. Germline V gives CDR1 SGHRS, CDR2 YFSETQ. V was shortened by 0 bases and J by 8 bases, with 11 bases between the two germline ends. The CDR3 sequence is 13 residues long. CDR3 region: CASSLGILEGYTF. Written as DNA, the CDR3 is TGCGCCAGCAGCTTGGGTATTTTGGAGGGCTACACCTTC.

The CDR3: CASSLREREQFF. For the CDR3, the DNA is TGTGCCAGCAGTTTGAGGGAGCGGGAGCAGTTCTTC. The V call is TRBV28, the J call TRBJ2-1; D is possibly TRBD2 (5 bases). Trimming left V 3 bases short and J 10 bases short, with 10 bases between. Germline CDR1 MDHEN, CDR2 SYDVKM. The CDR3 is 12 amino acids.

The V gene is TRBV19, the J gene TRBJ2-5; possible D gene TRBD2, 6 bases. Germline CDR1 LNHDA, CDR2 SQIVND (reference sequence). The CDR3 runs 15 residues. V lost 4 bases and J lost 2, with 14 bases in between. The CDR3 nucleotides are TGTGCCAGTAGTAAGACCGGGACTTTTCAAGAGACCCAGTACTTC. This sequence encodes CASSKTGTFQETQYF.

This rearrangement joins TRBV11-2 to TRBJ1-2; TRBD1 might be the D (5 bases). CDR3 size: 14 residues. The germline CDR1 and CDR2 sequences are SGHAT and FQNNGV. The V end lost 4 bases, the J end lost 0 bases, and 9 bases lay between the germline ends. This chain's CDR3 is CASSSTATNYGYTF. CDR3 nucleotides: TGTGCCAGCAGCTCGACAGCTACTAACTATGGCTACACCTTC.

V usage is TRBV9 and J usage is TRBJ2-7; TRBD2 might be the D (6 bases). This CDR3 has 14 amino acids. V shed 3 bases and J shed 1 base, with 11 bases lying between them. Germline CDR1 and CDR2: SGDLS and YYNGEE. The CDR3 loop is CASSGPGGSYEQYF. The CDR3 nucleotides read TGTGCCAGCAGCGGACCAGGAGGGTCCTACGAGCAGTACTTC.

This chain joins TRBV28 and TRBJ1-2; the D is unclear. V was cut by 3 bases and J by 7 bases, with 12 bases left in between. The CDR3 length is 13 residues. Per the germline V gene, CDR1 is MDHEN and CDR2 is SYDVKM. The DNA of the CDR3 is TGTGCCAGCAGTTTTCAGCTTAAAGCTGGCTACACCTTC. Translating gives CASSFQLKAGYTF.

The chain has TRBV2 and TRBJ2-3; unclear D gene. The V gene's germline CDR1 is SNHLY and CDR2 FYNNEI. The V end was cut by 3 bases, the J end by 3 bases, with 7 bases between. CDR3 length equals 13 residues. CDR3 DNA sequence: TGTGCCAGCAGTGATTCCGGTACAGATACGCAGTATTTT. It is translated as CASSDSGTDTQYF.

This sequence joins TRBV5-1 and TRBJ1-1, with TRBD1 matching 12 bases. Germline CDR1 reads SGHRS; CDR2 reads YFSETQ. The CDR3 runs 16 residues. Trimming cost V 4 bases and J 5 bases; bases outside gene matches: 9. CDR3 loop: CASSLGTGGALTEAFF. CDR3 DNA: TGCGCCAGCAGCCTCGGGACAGGGGGCGCCTTAACTGAAGCTTTCTTT.

The chain combines TRBV19 with TRBJ1-3; D remains ambiguous. CDR3 size: 16 residues. In germline, CDR1 is LNHDA, CDR2 SQIVND (reference sequence). Deletions cut 3 bases from V and 1 base from J, with 13 bases between. CDR3 DNA sequence: TGTGCCAGTAGTATCCCGGGAGGTCGATCTGGAAACACCATATATTTT. Amino acids: CASSIPGGRSGNTIYF.

V and J are TRBV6-1 and TRBJ2-7; the match to TRBD1 covers 10 bases. The CDR3 consists of 15 residues. CDR1 MNHNS and CDR2 SASEGT come from the germline V gene. Trimming removed 1 base from V and 0 bases from J; junction bases left unmatched: 0. The CDR3, as DNA: TGTGCCAGCAGTGAAGGGACAGGGGGCTCCTACGAGCAGTACTTC. It codes for CASSEGTGGSYEQYF.

The chain recombines TRBV5-4 with TRBJ1-2; no firm D call. Germline V CDR1 and CDR2: SGHNT, YYREEE (reference sequence). This CDR3 contains 15 residues. Trimming removed 4 bases from V and 5 bases from J, with 18 bases in between. The DNA for the CDR3 is TGTGCCAGCAGCGTACCGCACCAAGGAGGGTATGGCTACACCTTC. It specifies CASSVPHQGGYGYTF.

This chain joins TRBV2 and TRBJ2-1; D remains ambiguous. CDR1 is SNHLY, CDR2 FYNNEI, per germline. V lost 6 bases, J lost 12 bases, and 12 bases lay in between. CDR3 length: 11 residues. The CDR3 DNA follows: TGTGCCAGCAGCATGCAGGTGCCGCAGTTCTTC. It yields the protein CASSMQVPQFF.

The CDR3 loop reads CATSRDIGQETQYF. CDR3 nucleotide sequence: TGTGCCACCAGCAGAGATATCGGGCAAGAGACCCAGTACTTC. The V gene is TRBV15, the J gene TRBJ2-5, with D unresolved. The CDR3 runs 14 residues. The ends were cut back, 0 bases at V and 2 bases at J, with 7 bases in the middle. Germline V gene lookup returns CDR1 LNHNV and CDR2 YYDKDF (reference sequence).

This clone was counted once. The chain joins TRBV11-2 to TRBJ1-1, with D perhaps matching TRBD1 (5 bases). The V end lost 5 bases, the J end lost 3 bases, and 13 bases lay between the germline ends. Germline CDR1 and CDR2: SGHAT and FQNNGV. CDR3 length: 14 amino acids. The CDR3 loop is CASSPWGGDTEAFF. The CDR3, as DNA: TGTGCCAGCAGCCCCTGGGGGGGGGACACTGAAGCTTTCTTT. Looking up the rest from reference TRBV11-2 and TRBJ1-1 gives the full variable domain: EAGVAQSPRYKIIEKRQSVAFWCNPISGHATLYWYQQILGQGPKLLIQFQNNGVVDDSQLPKDRFSAERLKGVDSTLKIQPAKLEDSAVYLCASSPWGGDTEAFFGQGTRLTVV.

V and J are TRBV29-1 and TRBJ1-1; D unclear. The CDR3 is made up of 12 amino acids. The germline CDR1 and CDR2 sequences are SQVTM and ANQGSEA. Trimming pared 4 bases from V and 1 base from J, leaving 7 bases between. DNA for the CDR3: TGCAGCGTTGGGCCTTGGAACACTGAAGCTTTCTTT. Translating it yields CSVGPWNTEAFF.

The V gene is TRBV27, the J gene TRBJ2-7; 10 bases are a match to TRBD2. J gave up 5 bases and V 5 bases, and 12 bases lay outside the gene matches. CDR1 and CDR2 (germline): MNHEY, SMNVEV (reference sequence). The CDR3 has 16 residues. The CDR3 sequence is CASSTYSSGSAHEQYF. The CDR3 DNA follows: TGTGCCAGCAGTACCTATTCTAGCGGGAGTGCGCACGAGCAGTACTTC.

The rearrangement uses TRBV7-6 and TRBJ2-7, with D possibly matching TRBD2 (6 bases). Trimming removed 1 base from V and 4 bases from J, with 14 bases in between. Germline lookup yields CDR1 SGHVS and CDR2 FNYEAQ. CDR3 size: 15 residues. The DNA of the CDR3 is TGTGCCAGCAGCTTAGGGGGCGGGGTGGATTACGAGCAGTACTTC. Its protein is CASSLGGGVDYEQYF.

The chain links TRBV5-4 to TRBJ2-1, with 9 bases identical to TRBD1. CDR3 size: 15 residues. V shed 3 bases, J shed 6 bases, and the junction held 7 bases outside the gene matches. Germline values: CDR1 SGHNT, CDR2 YYREEE (reference sequence). The CDR3: CASSSDRGALNEQFF. CDR3 DNA sequence: TGTGCCAGCAGCTCGGACAGGGGCGCCCTCAATGAGCAGTTCTTC.

Only a few counts were recorded for this clone. The rearrangement uses TRBV20-1 and TRBJ2-3; D is undetermined. This CDR3 has 11 amino acids. Trimming pared 1 base from V and 6 bases from J, leaving 5 bases between. Germline loops: CDR1 DFQATT, CDR2 SNEGSKA (reference sequence). CDR3 DNA sequence: TGCAGTGCTAGAGCAGTGGATACGCAGTATTTT. It yields the protein CSARAVDTQYF.

This chain joins TRBV7-9 and TRBJ1-6, with 10 bases matching TRBD1. The germline CDR1 and CDR2 sequences are SEHNR and FQNEAQ (reference sequence). This CDR3 spans 15 amino acids. After removal of 2 bases from V and 14 bases from J, the junction contained 9 bases not matched to a gene. The CDR3 is CASSLPGTGALALHF. CDR3 DNA: TGTGCCAGCAGCTTACCCGGGACAGGGGCATTAGCCCTCCACTTT.

The chain couples TRBV9 to TRBJ2-4, with D possibly called TRBD1 or TRBD2 (6 bases each). Germline V gene data show CDR1 as SGDLS and CDR2 as YYNGEE. The V gene lost 4 bases and the J gene lost 2 bases, with 16 bases spanning the gap. CDR3 length equals 16 residues. This chain's CDR3 is CASSPGGGPTKNIQYF. CDR3 in DNA: TGTGCCAGCAGCCCCGGTGGGGGGCCGACCAAAAACATTCAGTACTTC.